Detailed here is one TCR beta chain. Trimming left V 6 bases short and J 4 bases short, with 12 bases between. This CDR3 region has 14 residues. Per germline, CDR1 SGHVS and CDR2 FQNEAQ. The protocol was immunoSEQ multiplex PCR, while the TCRdb copy is restricted to in-frame clones and leaves out a portion. This table has around 150,000 clones, roughly 94% appearing once. This sample is part of a study of control samples from healthy donors and cancer patients. The V call is TRBV7-8, the J call TRBJ1-4, with D possibly TRBD1 on 5 matching bases. The TCR originated in a woman aged 40 to 55 in good health. Sequenced input: blood. The chain's CDR3 is CASRTQGLNEKLFF. The CDR3 nucleotides are TGTGCCAGCAGGACGCAGGGACTTAATGAAAAACTGTTTTTT.